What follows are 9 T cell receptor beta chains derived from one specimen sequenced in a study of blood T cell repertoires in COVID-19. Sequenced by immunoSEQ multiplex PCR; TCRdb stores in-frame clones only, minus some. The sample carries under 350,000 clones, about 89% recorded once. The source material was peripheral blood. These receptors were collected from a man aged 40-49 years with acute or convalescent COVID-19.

DNA of the CDR3: TGCGCCAGCGCCGCGGGAGGGACAGATACGCAGTATTTT. This codes for CASAAGGTDTQYF. V is TRBV10-1 and J is TRBJ2-3, with 9 bases fitting TRBD2. Germline assignment: CDR1 WNHNN and CDR2 SYGVQD (reference sequence). This CDR3 has 13 amino acids. The trim removed 8 bases at V and 3 bases at J, leaving 3 bases unmatched.

In nucleotides, the CDR3 is TGCGCCAGCAGCTTGGTGGGGACAACCGGGGAGCTGTTTTTT. Its protein is CASSLVGTTGELFF. The chain links TRBV5-1 to TRBJ2-2; D is possibly TRBD1 (6 bases). V dropped 0 bases and J dropped 5 bases, with 8 bases sitting between them. The germline gives CDR1 SGHRS, CDR2 YFSETQ. The length of the CDR3 is 14 residues.

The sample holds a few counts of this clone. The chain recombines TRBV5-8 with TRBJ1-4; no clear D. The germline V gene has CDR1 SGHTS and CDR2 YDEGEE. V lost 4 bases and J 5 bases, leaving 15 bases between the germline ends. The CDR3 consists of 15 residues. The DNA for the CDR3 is TGTGCCAGCAGCGAATTCGTTGGAGAAAATGAAAAACTGTTTTTT. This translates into CASSEFVGENEKLFF.

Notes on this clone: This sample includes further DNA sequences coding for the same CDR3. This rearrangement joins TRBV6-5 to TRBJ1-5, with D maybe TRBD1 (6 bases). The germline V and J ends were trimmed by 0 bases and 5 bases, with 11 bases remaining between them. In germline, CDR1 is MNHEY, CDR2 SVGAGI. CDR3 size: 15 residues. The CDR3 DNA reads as TGTGCCAGCAGTTACTCTCGCAGGGGTGATCAGCCCCAGCATTTT. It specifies CASSYSRRGDQPQHF.

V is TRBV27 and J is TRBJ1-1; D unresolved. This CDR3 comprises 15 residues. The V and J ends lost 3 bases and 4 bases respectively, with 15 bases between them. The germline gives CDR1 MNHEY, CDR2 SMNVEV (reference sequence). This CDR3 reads CASSLWGTGITEAFF. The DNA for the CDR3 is TGTGCCAGCAGTTTGTGGGGTACGGGGATCACTGAAGCTTTCTTT.

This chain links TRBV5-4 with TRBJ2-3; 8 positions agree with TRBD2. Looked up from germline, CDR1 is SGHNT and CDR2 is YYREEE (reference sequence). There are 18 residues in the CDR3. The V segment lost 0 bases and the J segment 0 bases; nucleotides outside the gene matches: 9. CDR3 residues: CASSLGPGLASSTDTQYF. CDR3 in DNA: TGTGCCAGCAGCTTGGGCCCCGGACTAGCAAGTAGCACAGATACGCAGTATTTT.

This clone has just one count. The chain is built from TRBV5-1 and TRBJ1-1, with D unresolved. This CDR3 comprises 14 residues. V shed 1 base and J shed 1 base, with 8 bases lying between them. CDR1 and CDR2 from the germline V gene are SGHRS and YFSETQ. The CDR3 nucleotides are TGCGCCAGCAGCTTGCAGACTTCGAACACTGAAGCTTTCTTT. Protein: CASSLQTSNTEAFF.

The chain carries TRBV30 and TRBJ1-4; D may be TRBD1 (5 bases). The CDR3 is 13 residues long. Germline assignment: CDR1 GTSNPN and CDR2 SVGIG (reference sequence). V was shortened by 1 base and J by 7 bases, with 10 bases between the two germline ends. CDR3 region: CAWSGWGAEKLFF. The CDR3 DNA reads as TGTGCCTGGAGTGGCTGGGGCGCTGAAAAACTGTTTTTT.

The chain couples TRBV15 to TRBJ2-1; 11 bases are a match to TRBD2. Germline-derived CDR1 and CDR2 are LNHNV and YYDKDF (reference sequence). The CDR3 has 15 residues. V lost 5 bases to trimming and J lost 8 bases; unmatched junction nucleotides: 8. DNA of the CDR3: TGTGCCACCAGCCGGGGACTAGCGGAGAGGGATGAGCAGTTCTTC. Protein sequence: CATSRGLAERDEQFF.